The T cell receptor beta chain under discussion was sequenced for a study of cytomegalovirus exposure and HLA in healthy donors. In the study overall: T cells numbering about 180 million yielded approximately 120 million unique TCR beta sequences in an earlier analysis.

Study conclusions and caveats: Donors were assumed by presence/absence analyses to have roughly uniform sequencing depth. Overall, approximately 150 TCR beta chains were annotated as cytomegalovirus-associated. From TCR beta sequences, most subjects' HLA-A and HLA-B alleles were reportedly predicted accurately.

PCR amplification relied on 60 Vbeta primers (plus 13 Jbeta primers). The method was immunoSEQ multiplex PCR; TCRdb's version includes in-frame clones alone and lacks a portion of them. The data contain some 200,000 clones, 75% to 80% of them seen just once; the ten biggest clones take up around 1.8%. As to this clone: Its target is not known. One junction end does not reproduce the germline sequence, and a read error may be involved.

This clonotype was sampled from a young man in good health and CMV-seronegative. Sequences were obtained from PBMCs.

CDR3 in amino acids: CASSLAQSNQPQHF. Written as DNA, the CDR3 is TGTGCTAGCAGCTTAGCGCAGAGCAATCAGCCCCAGCATTTT. The V and J genes are TRBV7-7 and TRBJ1-5; D gene unclear. The CDR3 covers 14 residues. Per the germline V gene, CDR1 is SSHAT and CDR2 is FNYEAQ (reference sequence). Supplemented by reference TRBV7-7 and TRBJ1-5, the full variable domain reads GAGVSQSPRYKVTKRGQDVTLRCDPISSHATLYWYQQALGQGPEFLTYFNYEAQPDKSGLPSDRFSAERPEGSISTLTIQRTEQRDSAMYRCASSLAQSNQPQHFGDGTRLSIL.